Each of the 9 T cell receptor beta chains below was sequenced from the same sample in a study of CD4 T cells in relation to SARS-CoV-2 and coronaviruses. Repertoires were generated with immunoSEQ multiplex PCR, while TCRdb's copy carries only in-frame clones and drops some. Among about 26,000 clones, 60% to 85% were seen once, and the ten largest hold roughly 13%. Antigens of these TCRs are unknown. CD4+ T cells from unexposed donors were obtained before the COVID-19 pandemic (2011-2018). The cells were cultured for 10 days before CD4+ T cells were isolated. The specimen was CD4+ T cells from PBMCs, cultured in vitro. Receptor source: a human donor in good health.

The chain is built from TRBV9 and TRBJ2-2; D tentatively fits TRBD1 or TRBD2 (5 bases each). V lost 0 bases, J lost 2 bases, and 8 bases lay in between. This CDR3 is built from 15 residues. Germline loops: CDR1 SGDLS, CDR2 YYNGEE. CDR3: CASSVGGENTGELFF. Here the CDR3 DNA reads TGTGCCAGCAGCGTAGGAGGGGAAAACACCGGGGAGCTGTTTTTT.

The J gene is TRBJ1-5, the V gene TRBV19; a weak D match, TRBD1 (5 bases). This CDR3 is 14 amino acids long. Germline-derived CDR1 and CDR2 are LNHDA and SQIVND (reference sequence). The V end was cut by 1 base, the J end by 2 bases, with 6 bases between. CDR3 protein: CASSIAGRNQPQHF. The CDR3, as DNA: TGTGCCAGTAGTATAGCAGGGCGCAATCAGCCCCAGCATTTT.

This chain joins TRBV7-8 and TRBJ2-5; the match to TRBD2 covers 9 bases. J was trimmed by 5 bases and V by 1 base; bases with no gene match: 14. This CDR3 has 18 residues. Germline V gene data show CDR1 as SGHVS and CDR2 as FQNEAQ. CDR3 sequence: CASSLVGLAGESRETQYF. The CDR3 DNA is TGTGCCAGCAGCTTAGTCGGGTTAGCGGGAGAATCACGGGAGACCCAGTACTTC.

This clone was observed a handful of times. This rearrangement joins TRBV19 to TRBJ2-2; D may correspond to TRBD1 or TRBD2 (5 bases each). The CDR3 contains 15 residues. V was trimmed by 1 base and J by 4 bases, leaving 10 bases between them. Germline V gene data show CDR1 as LNHDA and CDR2 as SQIVND (reference sequence). The CDR3 region has the DNA TGTGCCAGTAGTATAGCGAGGGGCACCACCGGGGAGCTGTTTTTT. Its translation is CASSIARGTTGELFF.

The V and J genes are TRBV6-5 and TRBJ1-2; D unclear. This CDR3 is 16 amino acids long. Per the germline V gene, CDR1 is MNHEY and CDR2 is SVGAGI. V lost 0 bases and J 0 bases, leaving 11 bases between the germline ends. CDR3 nucleotides: TGTGCCAGCAGTTACTCTCTCGGGAAGGCTAACTATGGCTACACCTTC. Translated, it gives CASSYSLGKANYGYTF.

The rearrangement uses TRBV11-1 and TRBJ2-1; possibly TRBD2 for D (6 bases). Germline values: CDR1 SGHAT, CDR2 FQDESV (reference sequence). The CDR3 has 12 amino acids. V lost 5 bases and J lost 12, with 14 bases in between. CDR3 loop: CASSPGEFGQFF. The DNA of the CDR3 is TGTGCCAGCAGCCCGGGAGAGTTCGGGCAGTTCTTC.

In DNA form, the CDR3 reads TGTGCCAGCAGTTTCCCACCGGGGCTTCACGAGCAGTACTTC. It is translated as CASSFPPGLHEQYF. This chain uses TRBV27 with TRBJ2-7, with D perhaps assigned TRBD1 or TRBD2 (5 bases each). The germline V gene has CDR1 MNHEY and CDR2 SMNVEV (reference sequence). V was pared by 3 bases and J by 5 bases, with 14 bases between. This CDR3 contains 14 residues.

The chain combines TRBV4-2 with TRBJ2-3, with 7 bases identical to TRBD2. Germline V gene sequence: CDR1 LGHNA, CDR2 YNFKEQ. Trimming cost V 2 bases and J 6 bases; bases outside gene matches: 5. The CDR3 has 14 amino acids. The CDR3 region is CASSQQGGADTQYF. CDR3 coding DNA: TGTGCCAGCAGCCAACAGGGAGGGGCGGATACGCAGTATTTT.

This chain connects TRBV11-2 to TRBJ2-3; 11 bases line up with TRBD1. Germline CDR1 SGHAT, CDR2 FQNNGV. V lost 1 base, J lost 5 bases, and 2 bases stayed unmatched. CDR3 length: 15 residues. The CDR3 region is CASSLGTGGGDTQYF. The CDR3 nucleotides read TGTGCCAGCAGCTTAGGGACAGGGGGCGGAGATACGCAGTATTTT.